The rows below give T cell receptor beta chains drawn from one sample of a study of blood T cell repertoires in COVID-19. Sequencing used immunoSEQ multiplex PCR; TCRdb keeps in-frame clones, though not all of them. Of some 50,000 clones listed, around 80% are singletons. Sample: peripheral blood. The receptors derive from a human donor in a cohort sampled during active COVID-19. The CDR3 runs from the conserved cysteine through the conserved F or W.

TRBJ2-2 TRBV2 CASSRTPADTGELFF
TRBJ1-1 TRBV20-1 CSARSPPEAFF
TRBJ1-1 TRBV5-1 CASSIDYSGVNTEAFF
TRBJ1-5 TRBV6-1 CASSEQGSNQPQHF
TRBJ1-1 TRBV7-2 CASSLRDTEAFF
TRBJ2-1 TRBV19 CASSMQTSGYNEQFF
TRBJ1-5 TRBV3-1/TRBV3-2 CASSPDLGKRAQHF
TRBJ2-7 TRBV4-1 CASSQGLAQSYEQYF
TRBJ1-1 TRBV19 CASSRRENTEAFF
TRBJ2-7 TRBV6-5 CASSPGGEQYF
TRBJ1-2 TRBV19 CASSITDYGYTF